This T cell receptor (beta chain) derives from a study of blood T cell repertoires in COVID-19. Overall study context: Nucleic acid was either cDNA or gDNA, and it came from T cells, B-cell-depleted T cells, or PBMCs.

This CDR3 has 16 residues. V was clipped by 4 bases and J by 2 bases; unmatched bases: 6. Germline V gene data show CDR1 as LNHDA and CDR2 as SQIVND (reference sequence). Source study methods: Nucleated cell number was recorded as an estimate derived from reference gene primer amplification. Sequencing used immunoSEQ multiplex PCR; TCRdb keeps in-frame clones, though not all of them. Clone size and the V and J calls come from that table; the DNA yielded D and trimming. The sample holds fewer than 350,000 clones, 75% to 90% seen once. Individuals aged roughly 18 to 95 years were recruited from 24 US areas. Cohort 3 recovered donors had two negative PCRs, clearance, or symptom resolution.

Specimen: PBMCs or T cells enriched from blood (not recorded which). This TCR was sampled from a woman in her forties or fifties who had recovered from COVID-19. The chain uses TRBV19 and TRBJ1-5, with 9 bases that match TRBD1. The DNA for the CDR3 is TGTGCCAGTAGTACACAGGGGGCGAGCGGCAATCAGCCCCAGCATTTT. Its protein is CASSTQGASGNQPQHF.